The 8 T cell receptor beta chains below were found in one sample sequenced in a study of control samples from healthy donors and cancer patients. This table comes from immunoSEQ multiplex PCR, and its TCRdb copy is limited to in-frame clones, with some not included. The sample records over 100,000 clones, about 92% being singletons. Sequencing was done on a sample of blood. The receptor source for this set is a young woman in good health.

The CDR3 reads CASSVRQGESTEAFF. DNA of the CDR3: TGCGCCAGCAGCGTCCGACAGGGGGAGAGCACTGAAGCTTTCTTT. V is TRBV4-1 and J is TRBJ1-1; 9 nucleotides align to TRBD1. The germline V gene has CDR1 MGHRA and CDR2 YSYEKL. CDR3 size: 15 residues. Losses at the gene ends were 5 bases for V and 4 bases for J; bases not matched to a gene: 8.

V and J are TRBV3-1 (or the pseudogene TRBV3-2) and TRBJ2-7; D not certain. The CDR3 is 17 amino acids. Between the trimmed V and J ends, which lost 0 bases and 0 bases, there was a span of 15 bases. Germline values: CDR1 LGHDT, CDR2 YNNKEL (reference sequence). The CDR3 reads CASSQEGSADPSYEQYF. CDR3 sequence (DNA): TGTGCCAGCAGCCAAGAAGGGTCGGCGGACCCCTCCTACGAGCAGTACTTC.

V is TRBV19 and J is TRBJ2-2; D not certain. The CDR3 has 15 amino acids. Trimming left V 5 bases short and J 0 bases short, with 10 bases between. Looked up from germline, CDR1 is LNHDA and CDR2 is SQIVND (reference sequence). CDR3 nucleotides: TGTGCCAGTAGTCTTGTCGGTGCGAACACCGGGGAGCTGTTTTTT. Encoded protein: CASSLVGANTGELFF.

This clone appeared once. The chain links TRBV24-1 to TRBJ2-1, with TRBD2 identical over 9 bases. V shed 1 base, J shed 9 bases, and the junction held 18 bases outside the gene matches. The CDR3 is 19 amino acids. From germline, CDR1 is KGHDR and CDR2 SFDVKD. The CDR3 sequence: CATSDFTYRASGNQGEQFF. The CDR3 bases are TGTGCCACCAGTGATTTCACGTATCGGGCTAGCGGGAATCAGGGTGAGCAGTTCTTC.

V is TRBV27 and J is TRBJ2-7, with a tentative D call TRBD2 (6 bases). Trimming cost V 4 bases and J 5 bases, with 12 bases left between them. This CDR3 has 13 amino acids. Germline V gene data show CDR1 as MNHEY and CDR2 as SMNVEV (reference sequence). DNA of the CDR3: TGTGCCAGCAGTTACGCTAGCGTCAACGAGCAGTACTTC. Its translation is CASSYASVNEQYF.

The rearrangement uses TRBV12-5 and TRBJ1-1; 11 positions match TRBD1. The junction had 19 bases not matched to a gene; V was cut back by 10 bases and J by 0 bases. Germline loops: CDR1 LGHNT, CDR2 FRNRAP. This CDR3 region has 19 residues. CDR3: CAKGFRPGQGGLMNTEAFF. The CDR3 nucleotides read TGTGCTAAGGGATTCCGGCCGGGACAGGGGGGTCTCATGAACACTGAAGCTTTCTTT.

The V and J genes are TRBV10-2 and TRBJ2-1; 7 bases match TRBD2. Germline V gives CDR1 WSHSY, CDR2 SAAADI. V shed 1 base and J 3 bases; nucleotides not matched to a gene: 6. This CDR3 is built from 16 residues. The CDR3 reads CASSEFAGDFYNEQFF. CDR3 bases: TGCGCCAGCAGTGAGTTTGCGGGGGACTTCTACAATGAGCAGTTCTTC.

V gene TRBV2 combines with J gene TRBJ1-3, with no clear D. This CDR3 comprises 13 residues. CDR1 is SNHLY and CDR2 is FYNNEI in the germline V gene. V lost 6 bases to trimming and J lost 3 bases, with 9 bases between them. CDR3 DNA: TGTGCCAGCAGGCTTCGGGGTGGAAACACCATATATTTT. It codes for CASRLRGGNTIYF.